The 32 T cell receptor beta chains given below trace back to one sample, sequenced in a study of metastatic and nonmetastatic thyroid tumors. TCRdb recomputed clones from the PCR reads via MiXCR. The sample carries approximately 26,000 clones, around 24% recorded once. Before thyroid surgery, none of the patients had received any treatment. Sequenced material: blood. Every receptor here comes from a female donor with papillary thyroid cancer or a benign thyroid nodule (not recorded which). Some clones in this sample may be carry-over from other donors' samples.

This clone has at least ten counts. This rearrangement joins TRBV18 to TRBJ2-1; no clear D gene. The V end lost 4 bases, the J end lost 5 bases, and 3 bases lay between the germline ends. This CDR3 spans 11 amino acids. Per the germline V gene, CDR1 is KGHSH and CDR2 is LQKENI. The CDR3 here is CASSLDNEQFF. As DNA, the CDR3 is TGTGCCAGCTCACTTGACAATGAGCAGTTCTTC.

Within the sample, this clone is medium-sized. V usage is TRBV27 and J usage is TRBJ1-6, with D possibly matching TRBD1 (5 bases). Germline CDR1 and CDR2: MNHEY and SMNVEV (reference sequence). CDR3 size: 17 residues. V gave up 1 base and J gave up 5 bases, with 15 bases separating them. CDR3 sequence (DNA): TGTGCCAGCAGTTTATATTTTGTGGGGGGAAATAATTCACCCCTCCACTTT. Translating gives CASSLYFVGGNNSPLHF.

The chain joins TRBV4-2 to TRBJ1-2; no firm D call. The germline V gene encodes CDR1 LGHNA and CDR2 YNFKEQ. V dropped 0 bases and J dropped 6 bases, with 8 bases sitting between them. The CDR3 sequence is 13 residues long. CDR3 loop: CASSQDRSNGYTF. The CDR3 nucleotides read TGTGCCAGCAGCCAAGATCGGAGTAATGGCTACACCTTC.

This clone showed up just a few times. The chain links TRBV28 to TRBJ2-2; 9 nucleotides align to TRBD1. The trim removed 5 bases at V and 0 bases at J, leaving 4 bases unmatched. CDR3 size: 16 residues. Germline V gene sequence: CDR1 MDHEN, CDR2 SYDVKM. The CDR3 region has the DNA TGTGCCAGCAGTCCGCGGACAGGGGCGAACACCGGGGAGCTGTTTTTT. Residues: CASSPRTGANTGELFF.

This clone appeared many times. The J gene is TRBJ1-3, the V gene TRBV5-4; 10 bases align to TRBD1. The CDR3 extends over 16 amino acids. After removal of 4 bases from V and 3 bases from J, the junction contained 7 bases not matched to a gene. The germline V gene has CDR1 SGHNT and CDR2 YYREEE (reference sequence). The CDR3 loop is CASSRKDRGLGNTIYF. In DNA form, the CDR3 reads TGTGCCAGCAGCCGAAAAGACAGGGGGCTTGGAAACACCATATATTTT.

There are many counts of this clone. This chain links TRBV10-3 with TRBJ2-3; the D gene is possibly TRBD1 (5 bases). Germline V gives CDR1 ENHRY, CDR2 SYGVKD. V dropped 7 bases and J dropped 0 bases, with 11 bases sitting between them. This CDR3 has 14 amino acids. The chain's CDR3 is CAIKTAASTDTQYF. CDR3 bases: TGTGCCATCAAGACAGCAGCCAGCACAGATACGCAGTATTTT.

This chain links TRBV7-2 with TRBJ2-2; TRBD2 aligns across 11 bases. The trim removed 0 bases at V and 10 bases at J, leaving 13 bases unmatched. The CDR3 runs to 18 residues. Germline values: CDR1 SGHTA, CDR2 FQGNSA. The CDR3 coding sequence is TGTGCCAGCAGCTTAGCCCTAGCGGGGGGCCTAACACCGGAGGAGCTGTTTTTT. As protein: CASSLALAGGLTPEELFF.

On this clone itself: Other nucleotide sequences in the sample specify the same CDR3. The chain carries TRBV5-1 and TRBJ2-5, with D perhaps matching TRBD2 (6 bases). Germline V gene sequence: CDR1 SGHRS, CDR2 YFSETQ. With 3 bases removed from V and 10 bases from J, the gap between germline ends came to 19 bases. This CDR3 region has 14 residues. This CDR3 reads CASSYAGGEEVQYF. DNA for the CDR3: TGCGCCAGCAGCTACGCGGGTGGGGAGGAGGTCCAGTACTTC.

This chain joins TRBV6-5 and TRBJ1-1; D is uncertain. This CDR3 is built from 15 residues. V was clipped by 1 base and J by 9 bases, with 18 bases between them. Germline V CDR1 and CDR2: MNHEY, SVGAGI. For the CDR3, the DNA is TGTGCCAGCAGTTACTTGGTGGCCGGAGATGTACAAGCTTTCTTT. Translation: CASSYLVAGDVQAFF.

This clone occurred a few times. The V gene is TRBV2, the J gene TRBJ2-7, with unresolved D. The CDR3 is 14 residues long. In germline, CDR1 is SNHLY, CDR2 FYNNEI. V lost 8 bases and J lost 0, with 14 bases in between. The CDR3 sequence: CASGNGVVSYEQYF. CDR3 DNA sequence: TGTGCCAGCGGCAATGGAGTTGTCTCCTACGAGCAGTACTTC.

Many counts were recorded for this clone. The rearrangement uses TRBV20-1 and TRBJ2-1; TRBD2 agrees at 8 bases. The junction had 3 bases not matched to a gene; V was cut back by 6 bases and J by 2 bases. Germline V gene data show CDR1 as DFQATT and CDR2 as SNEGSKA (reference sequence). This CDR3 has 13 amino acids. CDR3 loop: CSATSGTYNEQFF. The CDR3 DNA sequence: TGCAGTGCCACTAGCGGTACCTACAATGAGCAGTTCTTC.

This clone is medium-sized (0.01 to 0.1%) within its sample. The gene calls are TRBV4-2 and TRBJ2-5; TRBD2 is a possible D gene (7 bases). Germline CDR1 LGHNA, CDR2 YNFKEQ. Trimming took off 2 bases at V and 2 bases at J, with 12 bases between the two ends. The CDR3 contains 15 residues. CDR3 in DNA: TGTGCCAGCAGCCAAACCGGGGGGCTTCAAGAGACCCAGTACTTC. This codes for CASSQTGGLQETQYF.

This clone has at least ten counts. Given a much more abundant clone one base away, this may be a read error. The chain links TRBV27 to TRBJ1-2; 7 bases fit TRBD1. CDR3 length: 13 amino acids. V shed 8 bases and J 4 bases; nucleotides not matched to a gene: 7. The V gene's germline CDR1 is MNHEY and CDR2 SMNVEV (reference sequence). The CDR3 protein is CASRSRGGYGYTF. The CDR3 DNA reads TGTGCCAGCCGCAGCAGGGGGGGCTATGGCTACACCTTC.

This clone was observed a handful of times. The junction differs from germline at one of its ends, possibly a read error. This chain joins TRBV6-1 and TRBJ2-7; D may correspond to TRBD1 or TRBD2 (6 bases each). The CDR3 is 15 amino acids. Germline loops: CDR1 MNHNS, CDR2 SASEGT. CDR3 sequence reads: CAISEDSGASYEQYF. The CDR3 coding sequence is TGTGCCATCAGTGAAGATTCGGGGGCGTCCTACGAGCAGTACTTC.

This clone was counted a few times. This chain uses TRBV6-1 with TRBJ2-7; 7 nucleotides match TRBD1. The V segment lost 7 bases and the J segment 3 bases; nucleotides outside the gene matches: 6. The CDR3 has 13 amino acids. Germline assignment: CDR1 MNHNS and CDR2 SASEGT. CDR3 residues: CASMGTVFYEQYF. DNA for the CDR3: TGTGCCAGCATGGGGACAGTGTTCTACGAGCAGTACTTC.

The chain joins TRBV19 to TRBJ1-4; 8 bases are a match to TRBD1. The CDR3 loop spans 15 amino acids. Looked up from germline, CDR1 is LNHDA and CDR2 is SQIVND (reference sequence). With V trimmed by 3 bases and J by 3 bases, 3 bases remained unmatched. CDR3 bases: TGTGCCAGTAGTATGACAGGGGTGGCTAATGAAAAACTGTTTTTT. Its protein product is CASSMTGVANEKLFF.

This clone was seen only a few times. The rearrangement joins TRBV7-9 to TRBJ2-2, with 10 nucleotides matching TRBD1. Germline assignment: CDR1 SEHNR and CDR2 FQNEAQ (reference sequence). The trim removed 3 bases at V and 7 bases at J, leaving 5 bases unmatched. This CDR3 region has 15 residues. The CDR3: CASSLGTGVRGELFF. For the CDR3, the DNA is TGTGCCAGCAGCTTGGGGACAGGGGTTCGCGGGGAGCTGTTTTTT. The whole variable domain, filled in from reference TRBV7-9 and TRBJ2-2, reads DTGVSQNPRHKITKRGQNVTFRCDPISEHNRLYWYRQTLGQGPEFLTYFQNEAQLEKSRLLSDRFSAERPKGSFSTLEIQRTEQGDSAMYLCASSLGTGVRGELFFGEGSRLTVL.

This clone was observed many times. The chain links TRBV7-2 to TRBJ1-5, with D possibly TRBD1 on 6 matching bases. Trimming shortened V by 1 base and J by 2 bases, and 9 bases separated the two germline ends. Germline V gene lookup returns CDR1 SGHTA and CDR2 FQGNSA. The CDR3 sequence is 15 residues long. In nucleotides, the CDR3 is TGTGCCAGCAGCTTAGGCAGGGGTGGCAATCAGCCCCAGCATTTT. This gives the protein CASSLGRGGNQPQHF.

This clone has at least ten counts. This chain links TRBV4-1 with TRBJ2-2; TRBD1 or TRBD2 may be the D gene (6 bases each). V gave up 6 bases and J gave up 5 bases, with 13 bases separating them. CDR3 length: 14 amino acids. CDR1 and CDR2 from the germline V gene are MGHRA and YSYEKL. CDR3 amino acids: CASRKTGGTGELFF. The CDR3 DNA reads TGCGCCAGCAGAAAGACAGGAGGGACCGGGGAGCTGTTTTTT.

This clone came up a few times. Germline and junction disagree at one end, which may indicate a read error. The chain is built from TRBV6-6 and TRBJ2-1; a possible D gene is TRBD1 (7 bases). CDR1 and CDR2 (germline): MNHNY, SVGAGI (reference sequence). The CDR3 sequence is 15 residues long. As DNA, the CDR3 is TGTGCCAGCATAACCGGGGCAGGGGGGTTGAATGAGCATTTCTTC. Protein sequence: CASITGAGGLNEHFF.

This clone was detected many times. The gene calls are TRBV4-2 and TRBJ2-1, with D tentatively TRBD2 (6 bases). In germline, CDR1 is LGHNA, CDR2 YNFKEQ. This CDR3 is 15 amino acids long. V was trimmed by 4 bases and J by 5 bases, leaving 15 bases between them. CDR3 coding DNA: TGTGCCAGCAGCCTCAATACCGGACTAAACAATGAGCAGTTCTTC. Translation: CASSLNTGLNNEQFF.

J is TRBJ1-1 and V is TRBV6-1, with unresolved D. The germline V gene has CDR1 MNHNS and CDR2 SASEGT. Trimming removed 6 bases from V and 2 bases from J, with 13 bases in between. The CDR3 spans 14 residues. The CDR3 here is CASRPTERNTEAFF. In DNA, the CDR3 is TGTGCCAGCAGACCGACTGAAAGAAACACTGAAGCTTTCTTT.

This clone has ten or more counts. This chain uses TRBV7-3 with TRBJ2-5; possibly TRBD1 for D (5 bases). Germline CDR1 and CDR2: SGHTA and FQGTGA. The CDR3 has 14 amino acids. V was cut by 2 bases and J by 4 bases, with 11 bases left in between. The CDR3 spells CASSLWQGAETQYF. CDR3 DNA: TGTGCCAGCAGCTTATGGCAGGGTGCAGAGACCCAGTACTTC.

This clone appeared many times. J is TRBJ2-5 and V is TRBV7-9, with TRBD2 matching 8 bases. V was clipped by 1 base and J by 1 base; unmatched bases: 2. The CDR3 runs 15 residues. In germline, CDR1 is SEHNR, CDR2 FQNEAQ (reference sequence). Written as DNA, the CDR3 is TGTGCCAGCAGCTTAGTGGCGGGGGGCCAAGAGACCCAGTACTTC. Protein: CASSLVAGGQETQYF.

The J gene is TRBJ1-1, the V gene TRBV11-2; 7 bases map to TRBD1. From germline, CDR1 is SGHAT and CDR2 FQNNGV. Unmatched junction bases numbered 4, after V lost 5 bases and J lost 1 base. The CDR3 runs to 14 residues. CDR3 residues: CASSPWTGNTEAFF. The CDR3 nucleotides read TGTGCCAGCAGCCCTTGGACAGGGAACACTGAAGCTTTCTTT.

Notes on this clone: A read error may be the cause here, since a much bigger clone is one base away. The chain combines TRBV7-3 with TRBJ1-1; D gene ambiguous. This CDR3 comprises 14 residues. Germline assignment: CDR1 SGHTA and CDR2 FQGTGA. CDR3 residues: CAGSLAPMNTEASF. In DNA form, the CDR3 reads TGTGCCGGCAGCTTAGCTCCCATGAACACTGAAGCTTCCTTT. The entire variable domain, with the rest obtained from reference TRBV7-3 and TRBJ1-1, is as follows: GAGVSQTPSNKVTEKGKYVELRCDPISGHTALYWYRQSLGQGPEFLIYFQGTGAADDSGLPNDRFFAVRPEGSVSTLKIQRTERGDSAVYLCAGSLAPMNTEASFGQGTRLTVV.

There are many counts of this clone. V usage is TRBV7-9 and J usage is TRBJ1-2; D uncertain. V was cut by 3 bases and J by 4 bases, with 12 bases left in between. Per germline, CDR1 SEHNR and CDR2 FQNEAQ (reference sequence). The CDR3 has 14 amino acids. CDR3 nucleotide sequence: TGTGCCAGCAGCTTCGGTAGGCAGGTCTATGGCTACACCTTC. Its protein product is CASSFGRQVYGYTF.

A few counts support this clone. The chain is built from TRBV6-5 and TRBJ2-5, with 7 bases fitting TRBD2. With V trimmed by 1 base and J by 5 bases, 7 bases remained unmatched. This CDR3 is 15 amino acids long. Per germline, CDR1 MNHEY and CDR2 SVGAGI. CDR3 region: CASSYLASGGETQYF. The CDR3 bases are TGTGCCAGCAGTTACTTGGCTAGCGGTGGGGAGACCCAGTACTTC.

CDR3 nucleotides: TGTGCCAGCAGTTTGGGGACAGGAGCCTTCGGGGGCTACACCTTC. It encodes CASSLGTGAFGGYTF. The chain uses TRBV12-3 or TRBV12-4 and TRBJ1-2, with 8 bases identical to TRBD1. CDR3 length: 15 residues. Losses at the gene ends were 3 bases for V and 8 bases for J; bases not matched to a gene: 11.

In its sample, this clone was seen many times. This chain connects TRBV3-1 to TRBJ2-7; no definite D call. The CDR3 contains 16 residues. Germline V gives CDR1 LGHDT, CDR2 YNNKEL (reference sequence). V lost 1 base and J lost 2, with 15 bases in between. The CDR3 sequence: CASSQGTRARPYEQYF. CDR3 coding DNA: TGTGCCAGCAGCCAAGGAACGAGAGCGCGACCCTACGAGCAGTACTTC.

The CDR3 region has the DNA TGCAGTGCTACATGGCCGGGACAGGGGAGAAGCTCCTATAATTCACCCCTCCACTTT. Its protein is CSATWPGQGRSSYNSPLHF. This rearrangement joins TRBV20-1 to TRBJ1-6; 10 bases align to TRBD1. CDR3 length equals 19 residues. CDR1 is DFQATT and CDR2 is SNEGSKA in the germline V gene (reference sequence). V lost 4 bases, J lost 0 bases, and 12 bases stayed unmatched.

The chain joins TRBV7-2 to TRBJ1-1; D remains ambiguous. Trimming cost V 5 bases and J 7 bases, with 14 bases left between them. Germline lookup yields CDR1 SGHTA and CDR2 FQGNSA. This CDR3 is built from 13 residues. The CDR3 reads CASSQSAKGEAFF. In nucleotides, the CDR3 is TGTGCCAGCAGCCAGAGCGCAAAGGGTGAAGCTTTCTTT.